This record concerns one TCR beta chain sequence. This sample is drawn from a study of blood T cell repertoires in COVID-19. About the research overall: Sample material is recorded as cDNA or gDNA derived from T cells, B-cell-depleted T cells, or PBMCs.

TCRdb keeps only in-frame clones here, not all; method: immunoSEQ multiplex PCR. The sample records about 410,000 clones, approximately 91% being singletons. Source material: peripheral blood. The sequence came from a middle-aged woman with COVID-19, enrolled during active disease.

CDR3 sequence: CASRYREGAFF. The CDR3 bases are TGTGCCAGTCGGTACAGGGAGGGAGCTTTCTTT. This rearrangement joins TRBV19 to TRBJ1-1, with D maybe TRBD1 (6 bases). The germline V gene has CDR1 LNHDA and CDR2 SQIVND (reference sequence). The CDR3 sequence is 11 residues long. Trimming stripped 8 bases from V and 10 bases from J, with 14 bases between.